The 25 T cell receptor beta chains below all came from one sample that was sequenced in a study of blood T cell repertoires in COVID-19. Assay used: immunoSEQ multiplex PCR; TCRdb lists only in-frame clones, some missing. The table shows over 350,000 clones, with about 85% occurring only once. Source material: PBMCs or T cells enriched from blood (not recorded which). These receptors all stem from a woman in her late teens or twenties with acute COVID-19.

CDR3 region: CASSLVSGSNSPLHF. CDR3 DNA: TGTGCCAGCAGCTTAGTTTCCGGTAGTAATTCACCCCTCCACTTT. V gene TRBV7-2 combines with J gene TRBJ1-6; D is uncertain. Germline-derived CDR1 and CDR2 are SGHTA and FQGNSA. Trimming shortened V by 1 base and J by 6 bases, and 10 bases separated the two germline ends. The CDR3 sequence is 15 residues long.

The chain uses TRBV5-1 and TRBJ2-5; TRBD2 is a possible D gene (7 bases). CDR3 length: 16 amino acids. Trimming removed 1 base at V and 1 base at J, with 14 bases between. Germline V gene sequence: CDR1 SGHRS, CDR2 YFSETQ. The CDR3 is CASSLIRGALQETQYF. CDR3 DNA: TGCGCCAGCAGCTTGATCCGGGGGGCGCTCCAAGAGACCCAGTACTTC.

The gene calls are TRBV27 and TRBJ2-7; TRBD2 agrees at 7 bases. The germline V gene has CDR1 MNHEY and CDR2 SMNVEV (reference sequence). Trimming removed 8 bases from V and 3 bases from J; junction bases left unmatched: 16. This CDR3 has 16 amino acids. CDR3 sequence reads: CASAPLNWRDYYEQYF. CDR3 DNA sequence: TGTGCCAGCGCCCCCCTAAACTGGCGGGACTACTACGAGCAGTACTTC.

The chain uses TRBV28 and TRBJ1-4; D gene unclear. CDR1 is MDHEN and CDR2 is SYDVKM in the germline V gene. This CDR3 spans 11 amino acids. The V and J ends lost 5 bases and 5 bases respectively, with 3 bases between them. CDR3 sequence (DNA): TGTGCCAGCAGTCTCAATGAAAAACTGTTTTTT. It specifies CASSLNEKLFF.

CDR3 residues: CASSLRAGNQPQHF. The CDR3 region has the DNA TGTGCCAGCAGCTTGCGGGCAGGGAACCAGCCCCAGCATTTT. The chain is built from TRBV5-6 and TRBJ1-5; a possible D gene is TRBD1 (5 bases). The CDR3 extends over 14 amino acids. CDR1 and CDR2 (germline): SGHDT, YYEEEE. Trimming took off 1 base at V and 7 bases at J, with 12 bases between the two ends.

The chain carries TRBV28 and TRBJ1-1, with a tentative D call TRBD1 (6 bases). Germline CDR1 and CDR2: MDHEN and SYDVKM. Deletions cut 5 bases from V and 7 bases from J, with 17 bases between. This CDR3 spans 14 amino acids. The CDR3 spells CASSQTGRGGEAFF. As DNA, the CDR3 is TGTGCCAGCAGTCAAACAGGGAGAGGGGGTGAAGCTTTCTTT.

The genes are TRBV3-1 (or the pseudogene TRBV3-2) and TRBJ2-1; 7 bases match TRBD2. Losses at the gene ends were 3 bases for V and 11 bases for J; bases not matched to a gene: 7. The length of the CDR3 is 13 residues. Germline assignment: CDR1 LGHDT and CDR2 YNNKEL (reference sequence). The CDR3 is CASSQAKSGKQFF. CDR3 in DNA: TGTGCCAGCAGCCAGGCTAAAAGCGGGAAGCAGTTCTTC.

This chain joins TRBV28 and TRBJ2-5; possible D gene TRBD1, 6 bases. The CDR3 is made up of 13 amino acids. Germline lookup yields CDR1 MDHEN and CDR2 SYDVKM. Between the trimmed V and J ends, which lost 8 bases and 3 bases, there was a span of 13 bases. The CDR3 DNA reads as TGTGCCAGCGAGCAGGGGACCGAAGAGACCCAGTACTTC. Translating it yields CASEQGTEETQYF.

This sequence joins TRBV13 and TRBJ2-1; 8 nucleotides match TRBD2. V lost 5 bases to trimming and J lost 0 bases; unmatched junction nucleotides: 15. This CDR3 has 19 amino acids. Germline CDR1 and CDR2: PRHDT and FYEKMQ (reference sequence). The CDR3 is CASSLVAGFDPSSYNEQFF. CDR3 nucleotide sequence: TGTGCCAGCAGCCTAGTAGCGGGATTCGATCCCAGCTCCTACAATGAGCAGTTCTTC. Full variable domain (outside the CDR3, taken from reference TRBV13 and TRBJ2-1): AAGVIQSPRHLIKEKRETATLKCYPIPRHDTVYWYQQGPGQDPQFLISFYEKMQSDKGSIPDRFSAQQFSDYHSELNMSSLELGDSALYFCASSLVAGFDPSSYNEQFFGPGTRLTVL.

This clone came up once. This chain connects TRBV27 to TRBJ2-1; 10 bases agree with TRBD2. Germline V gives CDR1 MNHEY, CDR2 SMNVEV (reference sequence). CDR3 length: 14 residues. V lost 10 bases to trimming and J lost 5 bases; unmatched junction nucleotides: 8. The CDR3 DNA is TGTGCCACGGCTAGCGGGAGTTCCCACAATGAGCAGTTCTTC. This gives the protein CATASGSSHNEQFF.

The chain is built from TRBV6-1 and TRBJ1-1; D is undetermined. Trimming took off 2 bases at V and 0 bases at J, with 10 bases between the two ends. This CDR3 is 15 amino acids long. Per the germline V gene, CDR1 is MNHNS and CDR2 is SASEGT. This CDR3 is CASSEHPGLNTEAFF. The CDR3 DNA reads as TGTGCCAGCAGTGAACACCCGGGGTTGAACACTGAAGCTTTCTTT.

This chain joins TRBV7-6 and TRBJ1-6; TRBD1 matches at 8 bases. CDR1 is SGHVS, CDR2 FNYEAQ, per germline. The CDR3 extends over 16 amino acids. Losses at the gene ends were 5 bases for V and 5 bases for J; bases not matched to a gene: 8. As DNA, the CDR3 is TGTGCCAGCAGCCCCCGTGGGACAGGCAATAATTCACCCCTCCACTTT. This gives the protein CASSPRGTGNNSPLHF.

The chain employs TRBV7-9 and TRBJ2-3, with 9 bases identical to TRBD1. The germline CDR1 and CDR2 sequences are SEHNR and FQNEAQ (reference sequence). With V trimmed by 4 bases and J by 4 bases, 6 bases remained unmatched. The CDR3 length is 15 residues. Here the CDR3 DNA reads TGTGCCAGCAGCTCGGGACAGGGATTGGCAGATACGCAGTATTTT. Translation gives CASSSGQGLADTQYF.

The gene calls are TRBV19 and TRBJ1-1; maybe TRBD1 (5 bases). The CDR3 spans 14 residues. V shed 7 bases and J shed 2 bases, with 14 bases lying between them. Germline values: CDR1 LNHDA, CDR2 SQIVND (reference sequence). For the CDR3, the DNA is TGTGCCAGTACTCGGGGGAAGTTAAACACTGAAGCTTTCTTT. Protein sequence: CASTRGKLNTEAFF.

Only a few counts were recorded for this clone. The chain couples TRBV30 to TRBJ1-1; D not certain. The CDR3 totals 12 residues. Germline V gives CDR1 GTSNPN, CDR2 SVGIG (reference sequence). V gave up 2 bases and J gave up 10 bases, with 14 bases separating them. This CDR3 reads CAWSHDRHVAFF. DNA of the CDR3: TGTGCCTGGAGTCACGACCGACATGTAGCTTTCTTT.

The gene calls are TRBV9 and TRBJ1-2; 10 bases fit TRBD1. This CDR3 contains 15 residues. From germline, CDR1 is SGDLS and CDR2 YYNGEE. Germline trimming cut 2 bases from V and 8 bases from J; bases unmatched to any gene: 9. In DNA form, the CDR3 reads TGTGCCAGCAGCGTCGGGACAGGGGACGCGGGGGGCTACACCTTC. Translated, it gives CASSVGTGDAGGYTF.

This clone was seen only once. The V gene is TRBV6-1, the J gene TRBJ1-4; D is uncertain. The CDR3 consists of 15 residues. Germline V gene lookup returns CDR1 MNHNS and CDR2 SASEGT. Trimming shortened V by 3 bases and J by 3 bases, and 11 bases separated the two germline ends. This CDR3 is CASSDLGRANEKLFF. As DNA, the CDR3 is TGTGCCAGCAGTGATCTGGGGAGGGCTAATGAAAAACTGTTTTTT.

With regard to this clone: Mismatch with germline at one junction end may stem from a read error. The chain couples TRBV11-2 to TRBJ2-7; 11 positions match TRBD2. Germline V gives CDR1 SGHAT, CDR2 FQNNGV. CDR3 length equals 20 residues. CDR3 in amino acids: CASSLDPQTSGNLGGYELYF. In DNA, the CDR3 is TGTGCCAGCAGCTTAGACCCCCAGACTAGCGGGAACTTGGGGGGCTACGAGCTGTACTTC.

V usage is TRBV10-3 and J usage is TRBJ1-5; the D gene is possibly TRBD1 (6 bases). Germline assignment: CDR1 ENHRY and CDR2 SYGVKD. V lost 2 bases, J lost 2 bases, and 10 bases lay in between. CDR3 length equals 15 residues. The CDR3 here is CAISEKQGGNQPQHF. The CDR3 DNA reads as TGTGCCATCAGTGAGAAACAGGGAGGCAATCAGCCCCAGCATTTT.

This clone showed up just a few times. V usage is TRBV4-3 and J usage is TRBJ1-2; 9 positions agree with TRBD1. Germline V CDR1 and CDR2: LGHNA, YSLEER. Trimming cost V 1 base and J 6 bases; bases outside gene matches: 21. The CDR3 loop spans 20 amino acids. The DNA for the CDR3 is TGCGCCAGCAGCCAAGGCGGGCCGATATTTTCCGGGACAGGGAAGGATGGCTACACCTTC. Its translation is CASSQGGPIFSGTGKDGYTF.

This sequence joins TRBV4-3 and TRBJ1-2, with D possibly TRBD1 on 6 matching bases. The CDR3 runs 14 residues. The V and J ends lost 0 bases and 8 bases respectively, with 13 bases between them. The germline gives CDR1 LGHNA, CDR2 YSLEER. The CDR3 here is CASSQERRGRGYTF. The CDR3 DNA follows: TGCGCCAGCAGCCAAGAACGCAGGGGAAGGGGCTACACCTTC.

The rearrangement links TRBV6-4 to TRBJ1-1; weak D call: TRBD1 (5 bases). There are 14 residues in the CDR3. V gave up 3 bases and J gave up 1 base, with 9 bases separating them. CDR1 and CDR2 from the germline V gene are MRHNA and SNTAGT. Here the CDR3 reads CASSDLGENTEAFF. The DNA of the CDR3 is TGTGCCAGCAGTGATTTAGGGGAGAACACTGAAGCTTTCTTT.

CDR3 amino acids: CASSKGWRESSTDTQYF. The CDR3 DNA reads TGTGCCAGCAGCAAAGGATGGAGGGAGAGTTCGACAGATACGCAGTATTTT. V gene TRBV14 combines with J gene TRBJ2-3; TRBD2 is a possible D gene (6 bases). V lost 5 bases and J lost 3, with 21 bases in between. The length of the CDR3 is 17 residues. Germline V lookup: CDR1 SGHDN, CDR2 FVKESK.

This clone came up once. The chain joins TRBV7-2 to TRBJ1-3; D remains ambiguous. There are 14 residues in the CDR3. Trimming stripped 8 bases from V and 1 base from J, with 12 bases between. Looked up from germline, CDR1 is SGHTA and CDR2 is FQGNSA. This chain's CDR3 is CASGGTVSGNTIYF. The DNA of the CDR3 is TGTGCCAGCGGTGGTACGGTTTCTGGAAACACCATATATTTT.

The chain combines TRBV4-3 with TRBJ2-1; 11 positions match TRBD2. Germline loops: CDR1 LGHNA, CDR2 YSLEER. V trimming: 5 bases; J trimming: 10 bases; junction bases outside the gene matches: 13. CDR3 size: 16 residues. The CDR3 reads CASSERFSGRAGEQFF. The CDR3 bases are TGCGCCAGCAGCGAAAGATTTAGCGGGAGGGCGGGGGAGCAGTTCTTC.